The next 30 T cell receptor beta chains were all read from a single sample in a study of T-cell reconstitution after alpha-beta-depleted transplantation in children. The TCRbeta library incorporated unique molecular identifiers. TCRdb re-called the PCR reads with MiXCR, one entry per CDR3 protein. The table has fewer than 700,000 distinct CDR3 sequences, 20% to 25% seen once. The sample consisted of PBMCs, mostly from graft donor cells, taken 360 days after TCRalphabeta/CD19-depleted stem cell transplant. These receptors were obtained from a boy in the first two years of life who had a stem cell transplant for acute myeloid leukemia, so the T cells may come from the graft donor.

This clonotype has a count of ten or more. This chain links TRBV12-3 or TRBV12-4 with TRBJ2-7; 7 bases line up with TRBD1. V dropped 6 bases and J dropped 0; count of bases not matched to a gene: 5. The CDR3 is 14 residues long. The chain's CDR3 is CASRVGQSSYEQYF. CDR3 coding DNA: TGTGCCAGCAGAGTGGGACAGAGCTCCTACGAGCAGTACTTC.

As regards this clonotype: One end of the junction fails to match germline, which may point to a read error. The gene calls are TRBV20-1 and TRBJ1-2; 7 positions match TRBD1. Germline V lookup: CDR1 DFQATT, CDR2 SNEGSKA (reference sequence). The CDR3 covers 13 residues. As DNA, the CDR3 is TGCAGTGCCAGGGGACAGTATAACTATGGCTACATCTTC. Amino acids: CSARGQYNYGYIF.

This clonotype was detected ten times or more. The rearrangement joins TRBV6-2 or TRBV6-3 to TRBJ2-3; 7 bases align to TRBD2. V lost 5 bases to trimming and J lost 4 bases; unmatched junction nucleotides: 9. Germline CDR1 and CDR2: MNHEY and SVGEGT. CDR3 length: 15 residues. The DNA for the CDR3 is TGTGCCAGCAGTCTTCAGACTAGCACACCAGATACGCAGTATTTT. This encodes CASSLQTSTPDTQYF.

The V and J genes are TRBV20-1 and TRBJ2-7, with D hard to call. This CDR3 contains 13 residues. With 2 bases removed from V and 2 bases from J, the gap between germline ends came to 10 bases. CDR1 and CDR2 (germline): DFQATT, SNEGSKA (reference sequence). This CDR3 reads CSARYGPTYEQYV. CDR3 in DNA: TGCAGTGCTAGATACGGACCGACCTACGAGCAGTACGTC.

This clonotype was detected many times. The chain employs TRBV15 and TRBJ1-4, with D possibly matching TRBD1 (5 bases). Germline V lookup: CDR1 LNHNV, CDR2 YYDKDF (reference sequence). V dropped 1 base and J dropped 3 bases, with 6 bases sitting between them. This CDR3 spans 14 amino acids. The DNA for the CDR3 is TGTGCCACCAGCAGAGGGGGGGCTAATGAAAAACTGTTTTTT. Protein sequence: CATSRGGANEKLFF.

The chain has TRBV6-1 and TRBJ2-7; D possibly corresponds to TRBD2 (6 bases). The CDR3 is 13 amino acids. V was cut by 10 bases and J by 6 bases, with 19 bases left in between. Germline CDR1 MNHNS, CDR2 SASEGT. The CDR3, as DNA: TGTGCCATCAGGGTTAGCGGTAACTCCGAGCAGTACGTC. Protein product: CAIRVSGNSEQYV.

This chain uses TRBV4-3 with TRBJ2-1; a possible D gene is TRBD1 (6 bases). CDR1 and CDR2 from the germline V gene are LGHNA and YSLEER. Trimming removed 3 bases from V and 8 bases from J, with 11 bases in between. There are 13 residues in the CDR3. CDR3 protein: CASSQAQGYEQFF. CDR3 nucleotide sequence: TGCGCCAGCAGCCAGGCCCAGGGGTATGAGCAGTTCTTC.

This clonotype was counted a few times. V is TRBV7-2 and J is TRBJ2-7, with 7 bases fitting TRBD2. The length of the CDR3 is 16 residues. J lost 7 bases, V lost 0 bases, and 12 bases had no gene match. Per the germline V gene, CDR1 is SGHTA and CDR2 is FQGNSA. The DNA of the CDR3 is TGTGCCAGCAGCTTAGCTGTGGGGAGGGTTTACCTGGAGCAGTACTTC. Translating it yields CASSLAVGRVYLEQYF.

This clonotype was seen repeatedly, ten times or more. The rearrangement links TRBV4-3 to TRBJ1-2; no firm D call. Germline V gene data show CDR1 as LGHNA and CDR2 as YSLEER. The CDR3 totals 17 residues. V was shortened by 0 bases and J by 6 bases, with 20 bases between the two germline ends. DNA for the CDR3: TGCGCCAGCAGCCAAGACTGGACTGGCAACCCTATCGATGGCTACACCTTC. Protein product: CASSQDWTGNPIDGYTF.

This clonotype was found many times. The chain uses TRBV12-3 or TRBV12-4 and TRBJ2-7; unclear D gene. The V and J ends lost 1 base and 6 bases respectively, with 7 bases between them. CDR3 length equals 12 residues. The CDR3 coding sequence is TGTGCCAGCAGTTTAGGGGCGTTCGAGCAGTACTTC. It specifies CASSLGAFEQYF.

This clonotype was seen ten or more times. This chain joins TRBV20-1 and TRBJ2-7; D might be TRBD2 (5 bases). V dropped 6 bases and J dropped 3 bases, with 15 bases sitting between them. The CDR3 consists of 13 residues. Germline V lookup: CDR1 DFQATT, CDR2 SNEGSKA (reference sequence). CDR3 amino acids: CSATPGVFYEQYV. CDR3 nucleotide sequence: TGCAGTGCCACCCCCGGGGTGTTCTACGAGCAGTACGTC.

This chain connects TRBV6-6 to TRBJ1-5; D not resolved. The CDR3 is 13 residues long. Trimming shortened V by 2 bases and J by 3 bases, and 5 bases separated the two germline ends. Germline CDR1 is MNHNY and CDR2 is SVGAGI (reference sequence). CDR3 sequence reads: CASSYRHNQPQHF. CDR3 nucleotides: TGTGCCAGCAGTTACCGTCACAATCAGCCCCAGCATTTT.

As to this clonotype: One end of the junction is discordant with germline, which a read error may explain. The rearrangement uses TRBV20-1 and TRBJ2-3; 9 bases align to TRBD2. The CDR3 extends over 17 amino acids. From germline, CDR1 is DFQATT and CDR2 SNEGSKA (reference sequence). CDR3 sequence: CSASSPSGGGAVDMQYF. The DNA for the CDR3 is TGCAGTGCTAGCTCCCCCAGCGGCGGGGGGGCCGTGGATATGCAGTATTTT.

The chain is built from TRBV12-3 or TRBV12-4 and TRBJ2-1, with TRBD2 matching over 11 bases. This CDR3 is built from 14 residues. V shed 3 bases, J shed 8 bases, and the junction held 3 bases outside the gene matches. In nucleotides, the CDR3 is TGTGCCAGCAGTTTGACTAGCGGGGATGATGAGCAGTTCTTC. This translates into CASSLTSGDDEQFF.

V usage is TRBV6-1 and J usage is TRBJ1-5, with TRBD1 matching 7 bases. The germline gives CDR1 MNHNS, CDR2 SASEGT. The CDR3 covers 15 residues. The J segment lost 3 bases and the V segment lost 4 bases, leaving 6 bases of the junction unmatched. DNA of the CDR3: TGTGCCAGCAGTGCTTCCGGGACAGACAATCAGCCCCAGCATTTT. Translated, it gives CASSASGTDNQPQHF.

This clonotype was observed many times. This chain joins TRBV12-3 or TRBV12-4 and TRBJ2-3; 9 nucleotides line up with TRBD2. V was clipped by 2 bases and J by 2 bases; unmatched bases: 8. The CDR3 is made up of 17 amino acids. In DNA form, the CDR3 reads TGTGCCAGCAGTTTACAGATCCGCGGGGGGGCCACAGATACGCAGTATTTT. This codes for CASSLQIRGGATDTQYF.

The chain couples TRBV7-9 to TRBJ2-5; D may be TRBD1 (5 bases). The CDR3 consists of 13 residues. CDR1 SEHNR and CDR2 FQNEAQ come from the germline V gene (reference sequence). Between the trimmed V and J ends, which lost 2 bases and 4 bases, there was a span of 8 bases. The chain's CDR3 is CASSLRGIETQYF. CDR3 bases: TGTGCCAGCAGCTTAAGGGGCATAGAGACCCAGTACTTC. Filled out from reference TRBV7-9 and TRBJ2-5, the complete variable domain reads DTGVSQNPRHKITKRGQNVTFRCDPISEHNRLYWYRQTLGQGPEFLTYFQNEAQLEKSRLLSDRFSAERPKGSFSTLEIQRTEQGDSAMYLCASSLRGIETQYFGPGTRLLVL.

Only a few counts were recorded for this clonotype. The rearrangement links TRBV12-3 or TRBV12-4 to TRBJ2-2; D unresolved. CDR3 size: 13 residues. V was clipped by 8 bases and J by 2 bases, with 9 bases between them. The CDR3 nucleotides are TGTGCCAGCGGACCTTCTAACACCGGGGAGCTGTTTTTT. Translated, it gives CASGPSNTGELFF.

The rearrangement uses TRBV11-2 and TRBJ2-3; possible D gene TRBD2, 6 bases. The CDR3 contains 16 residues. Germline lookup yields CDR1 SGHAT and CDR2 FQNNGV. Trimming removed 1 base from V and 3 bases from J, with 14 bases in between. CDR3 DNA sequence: TGTGCCAGCAGCTTAGGGTGGGGGGAAGAAACAGATACGCAGTATTTT. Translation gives CASSLGWGEETDTQYF.

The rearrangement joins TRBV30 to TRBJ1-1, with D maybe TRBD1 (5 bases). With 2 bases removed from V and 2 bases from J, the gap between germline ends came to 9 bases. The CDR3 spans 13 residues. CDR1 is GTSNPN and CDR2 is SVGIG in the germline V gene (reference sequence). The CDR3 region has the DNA TGTGCCTGGAGTAGGGGCCTAAACACTGAAGCTTTCTTT. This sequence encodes CAWSRGLNTEAFF.

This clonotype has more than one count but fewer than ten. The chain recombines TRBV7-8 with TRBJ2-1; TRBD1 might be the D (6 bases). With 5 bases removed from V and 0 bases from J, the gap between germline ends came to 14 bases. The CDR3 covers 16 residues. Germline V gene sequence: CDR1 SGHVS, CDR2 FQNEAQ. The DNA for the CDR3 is TGTGCCAGCAGCCCGCGAAGGGGGAGCTCCTACAATGAGCAGTTCTTC. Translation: CASSPRRGSSYNEQFF.

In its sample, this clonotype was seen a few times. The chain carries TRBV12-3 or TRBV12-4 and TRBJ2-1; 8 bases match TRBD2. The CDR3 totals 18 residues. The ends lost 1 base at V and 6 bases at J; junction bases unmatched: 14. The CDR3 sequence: CASSLGGGPRATLNEQFF. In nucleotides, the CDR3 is TGTGCCAGCAGTTTAGGCGGGGGGCCAAGAGCTACCCTCAATGAGCAGTTCTTC.

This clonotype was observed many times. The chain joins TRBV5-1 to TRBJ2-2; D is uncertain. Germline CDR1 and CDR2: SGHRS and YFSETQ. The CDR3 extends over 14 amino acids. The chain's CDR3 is CSTRREEDTGELFF. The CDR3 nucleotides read TGCTCCACCAGAAGGGAAGAGGACACCGGGGAGCTGTTTTTT.

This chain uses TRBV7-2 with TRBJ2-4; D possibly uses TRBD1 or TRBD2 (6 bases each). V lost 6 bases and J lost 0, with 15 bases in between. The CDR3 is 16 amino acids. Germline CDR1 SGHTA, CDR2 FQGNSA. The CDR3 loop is CASSTQGTLAKNIQYF. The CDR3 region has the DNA TGTGCCAGCAGTACCCAGGGGACTCTAGCCAAAAACATTCAGTACTTC.

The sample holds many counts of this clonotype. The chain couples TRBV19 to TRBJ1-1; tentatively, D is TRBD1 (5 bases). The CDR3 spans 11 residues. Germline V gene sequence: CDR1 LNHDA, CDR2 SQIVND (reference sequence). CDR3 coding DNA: TGTGCGGATAGGGGGAACACTGAAGCTTTCTTT. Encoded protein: CADRGNTEAFF.

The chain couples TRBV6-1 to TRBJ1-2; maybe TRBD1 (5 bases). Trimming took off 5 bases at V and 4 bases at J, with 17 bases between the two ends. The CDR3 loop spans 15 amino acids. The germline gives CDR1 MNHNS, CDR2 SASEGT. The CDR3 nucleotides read TGTGCCAGCAGTCAACGGACAAGGGCAGTCTATGGCTACACCTTC. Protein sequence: CASSQRTRAVYGYTF.

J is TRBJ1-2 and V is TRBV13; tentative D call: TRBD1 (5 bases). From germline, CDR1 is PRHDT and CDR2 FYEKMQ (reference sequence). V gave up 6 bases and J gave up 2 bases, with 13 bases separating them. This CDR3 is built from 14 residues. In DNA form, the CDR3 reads TGTGCCAGCAGTAGACACAGGTTCAACTATGGCTACACCTTC. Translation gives CASSRHRFNYGYTF.

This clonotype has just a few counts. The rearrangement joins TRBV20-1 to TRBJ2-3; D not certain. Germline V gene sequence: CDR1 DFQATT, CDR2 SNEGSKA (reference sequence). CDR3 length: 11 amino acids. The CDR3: CSISGTDTQYF. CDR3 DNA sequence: TGCAGCATTTCGGGCACAGATACGCAGTATTTT.

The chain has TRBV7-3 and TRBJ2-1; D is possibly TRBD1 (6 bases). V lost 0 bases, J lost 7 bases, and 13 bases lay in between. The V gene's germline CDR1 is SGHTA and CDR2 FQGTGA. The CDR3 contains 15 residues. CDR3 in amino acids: CASSLTMGQGNEQFF. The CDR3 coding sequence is TGTGCCAGCAGCTTAACGATGGGGCAGGGGAATGAGCAGTTCTTC. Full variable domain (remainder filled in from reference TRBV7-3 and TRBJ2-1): GAGVSQTPSNKVTEKGKYVELRCDPISGHTALYWYRQSLGQGPEFLIYFQGTGAADDSGLPNDRFFAVRPEGSVSTLKIQRTERGDSAVYLCASSLTMGQGNEQFFGPGTRLTVL.

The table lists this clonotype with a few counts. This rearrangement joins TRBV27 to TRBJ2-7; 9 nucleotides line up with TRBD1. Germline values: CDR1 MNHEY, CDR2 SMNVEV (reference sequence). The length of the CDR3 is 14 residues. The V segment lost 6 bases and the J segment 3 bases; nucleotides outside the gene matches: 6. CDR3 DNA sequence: TGTGCCAGCAGACAGGGGGCAGTAGTCTACGAGCAGTACGTC. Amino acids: CASRQGAVVYEQYV.